The next 14 T cell receptor beta chains were all read from a single sample in a study of technical replicates of blood from a few donors. Profiling relied on immunoSEQ multiplex PCR, and the TCRdb table lists in-frame clones only, not all of them. This table has 55,000 to 65,000 clones, approximately 97% appearing once. The material sequenced was T cells isolated from PBMCs. The receptors come from a human donor in good health.

V usage is TRBV27 and J usage is TRBJ2-3; 8 positions match TRBD2. This CDR3 comprises 18 residues. Unmatched junction bases numbered 13, after V lost 2 bases and J lost 3 bases. The germline CDR1 and CDR2 sequences are MNHEY and SMNVEV (reference sequence). CDR3 in amino acids: CASSLGIASGLLTDTQYF. The CDR3 bases are TGTGCCAGCAGTTTAGGCATTGCTAGCGGGCTCCTGACAGATACGCAGTATTTT.

The rearrangement joins TRBV27 to TRBJ2-7; possibly TRBD2 for D (6 bases). The CDR3 has 14 amino acids. V was cut by 6 bases and J by 2 bases, with 14 bases left in between. Germline CDR1 reads MNHEY; CDR2 reads SMNVEV (reference sequence). This CDR3 is CASSRDGGTYEQYF. The CDR3 nucleotides are TGTGCCAGCAGCCGAGACGGGGGTACCTACGAGCAGTACTTC.

The chain is built from TRBV27 and TRBJ2-7, with TRBD2 identical over 10 bases. Germline V CDR1 and CDR2: MNHEY, SMNVEV (reference sequence). CDR3 length: 17 amino acids. V trimming: 3 bases; J trimming: 4 bases; junction bases outside the gene matches: 12. CDR3: CASSLASGSISAYEQYF. The CDR3 nucleotides read TGTGCCAGCAGTTTGGCTAGCGGGAGTATCAGCGCGTACGAGCAGTACTTC.

V and J are TRBV28 and TRBJ2-2; 10 bases are a match to TRBD2. The germline CDR1 and CDR2 sequences are MDHEN and SYDVKM. The CDR3 covers 15 residues. With 5 bases clipped from V and 1 base from J, the junction kept 1 base outside the gene matches. In DNA form, the CDR3 reads TGTGCCAGCAGTCGGACTAGCGGGAACACCGGGGAGCTGTTTTTT. It translates to CASSRTSGNTGELFF.

The chain uses TRBV7-9 and TRBJ2-2; TRBD1 agrees at 7 bases. Germline values: CDR1 SEHNR, CDR2 FQNEAQ (reference sequence). J gave up 6 bases and V 2 bases, and 3 bases lay outside the gene matches. The CDR3 is 14 amino acids. This chain's CDR3 is CASSLTGVAGELFF. The DNA for the CDR3 is TGTGCCAGCAGCTTAACAGGGGTGGCCGGGGAGCTGTTTTTT.

Here the CDR3 reads CATMLIQGKVTEQYF. The CDR3 nucleotides read TGTGCCACCATGCTAATCCAGGGGAAGGTGACCGAGCAGTACTTC. V usage is TRBV11-2 and J usage is TRBJ2-7, with D perhaps TRBD1 (6 bases). The CDR3 length is 15 residues. Trimming took off 10 bases at V and 6 bases at J, with 25 bases between the two ends. Germline V lookup: CDR1 SGHAT, CDR2 FQNNGV.

The genes are TRBV7-9 and TRBJ2-1; TRBD1 aligns across 8 bases. The CDR3 length is 14 residues. J lost 8 bases, V lost 5 bases, and 8 bases had no gene match. Germline V CDR1 and CDR2: SEHNR, FQNEAQ (reference sequence). This CDR3 reads CASSLGQGQYEQFF. CDR3 DNA sequence: TGTGCCAGCAGCCTAGGACAGGGACAGTATGAGCAGTTCTTC.

The J gene is TRBJ1-1, the V gene TRBV29-1; the D gene is possibly TRBD1 (5 bases). Deletions cut 0 bases from V and 3 bases from J, with 26 bases between. Germline V gene lookup returns CDR1 SQVTM and CDR2 ANQGSEA. This CDR3 is built from 19 residues. The CDR3 is CSVEDYGTRGTFRYTEAFF. The CDR3 DNA reads TGCAGCGTTGAAGACTACGGGACTCGGGGGACTTTCAGATACACTGAAGCTTTCTTT.

The V gene is TRBV4-1, the J gene TRBJ1-5; no firm D call. The CDR3 totals 15 residues. With 3 bases removed from V and 0 bases from J, the gap between germline ends came to 9 bases. Germline V gives CDR1 MGHRA, CDR2 YSYEKL. The CDR3: CASSHAGYSNQPQHF. In nucleotides, the CDR3 is TGCGCCAGCAGCCACGCGGGGTATAGCAATCAGCCCCAGCATTTT.

The chain employs TRBV19 and TRBJ2-1; D perhaps matches TRBD2 (5 bases). The CDR3 contains 12 residues. The V end was cut by 6 bases, the J end by 10 bases, with 13 bases between. The germline CDR1 and CDR2 sequences are LNHDA and SQIVND (reference sequence). CDR3 coding DNA: TGTGCCAGTAGCCCACTAGGTACCGAGCAGTTCTTC. It codes for CASSPLGTEQFF. Supplemented by reference TRBV19 and TRBJ2-1, the full variable domain reads DGGITQSPKYLFRKEGQNVTLSCEQNLNHDAMYWYRQDPGQGLRLIYYSQIVNDFQKGDIAEGYSVSREKKESFPLTVTSAQKNPTAFYLCASSPLGTEQFFGPGTRLTVL.

The genes are TRBV5-1 and TRBJ1-2; D remains ambiguous. The CDR3 is 15 residues long. The germline gives CDR1 SGHRS, CDR2 YFSETQ. V lost 0 bases to trimming and J lost 5 bases, with 14 bases between them. CDR3 amino acids: CASSLAPEEGYGYTF. In DNA form, the CDR3 reads TGCGCCAGCAGCTTGGCTCCTGAGGAGGGTTATGGCTACACCTTC.

V is TRBV4-1 and J is TRBJ1-3; 7 bases fit TRBD1. Germline V gives CDR1 MGHRA, CDR2 YSYEKL. With V trimmed by 5 bases and J by 5 bases, 9 bases remained unmatched. The CDR3 loop spans 15 amino acids. CDR3 protein: CASSEGAQGRNTIYF. As DNA, the CDR3 is TGCGCCAGCAGCGAAGGCGCACAGGGGAGAAACACCATATATTTT.

The chain employs TRBV7-9 and TRBJ1-6; tentatively, D is TRBD1 (6 bases). The CDR3 runs to 15 residues. Germline V lookup: CDR1 SEHNR, CDR2 FQNEAQ (reference sequence). V lost 2 bases, J lost 5 bases, and 10 bases lay in between. The CDR3 DNA is TGTGCCAGCAGCTTACGACAGGTAGATAATTCACCCCTCCACTTT. Encoded protein: CASSLRQVDNSPLHF.

The chain has TRBV9 and TRBJ2-1; tentatively, D is TRBD1 (5 bases). V shed 4 bases and J shed 0 bases, with 17 bases lying between them. Germline lookup yields CDR1 SGDLS and CDR2 YYNGEE. The CDR3 runs to 17 residues. The CDR3, as DNA: TGTGCCAGCAGCCCGACGAGTGGACATAGCTCCTACAATGAGCAGTTCTTC. Translation: CASSPTSGHSSYNEQFF. The variable domain in full, completed from reference TRBV9 and TRBJ2-1, reads DSGVTQTPKHLITATGQRVTLRCSPRSGDLSVYWYQQSLDQGLQFLIQYYNGEERAKGNILERFSAQQFPDLHSELNLSSLELGDSALYFCASSPTSGHSSYNEQFFGPGTRLTVL.